Presented here are 24 T cell receptor beta chains from one specimen sequenced in a study of T cell repertoires in cytomegalovirus infection. TCRdb ran MiXCR on the reads and lists one entry per CDR3 protein. The data hold a few hundred thousand distinct CDR3 sequences, with about a sixth observed a single time. The specimen sequenced was PBMCs. The receptors shown here come from a human donor in good health (CMV status not recorded). Some clones in this sample may be carry-over from other donors' samples.

This clonotype was picked up a small number of times. V and J are TRBV11-2 and TRBJ1-2; D not certain. This CDR3 region has 13 residues. The V end lost 1 base, the J end lost 8 bases, and 11 bases lay between the germline ends. Germline-derived CDR1 and CDR2 are SGHAT and FQNNGV. CDR3 in DNA: TGTGCCAGCAGCTTAGGCCGATCAGGAGGCTACACCTTC. As protein: CASSLGRSGGYTF.

This clonotype was recorded at least ten times. This chain connects TRBV6-6 to TRBJ1-3, with 8 bases lining up with TRBD1. CDR1 and CDR2 from the germline V gene are MNHNY and SVGAGI (reference sequence). This CDR3 is 18 amino acids long. V shed 4 bases, J shed 4 bases, and the junction held 15 bases outside the gene matches. The CDR3 bases are TGTGCCAGCAGTTCCCCCTATATTGACAGGGGCATAGGAAACACCATATATTTT. Translation: CASSSPYIDRGIGNTIYF.

The rearrangement uses TRBV19 and TRBJ1-1; TRBD1 is a possible D gene (5 bases). The CDR3 has 15 residues. Germline CDR1 LNHDA, CDR2 SQIVND (reference sequence). The V end lost 0 bases, the J end lost 1 base, and 9 bases lay between the germline ends. CDR3 residues: CASSIEARENTEAFF. The CDR3 DNA follows: TGTGCCAGTAGTATAGAGGCCAGGGAGAACACTGAAGCTTTCTTT.

This clonotype appeared many times. This chain links TRBV5-1 with TRBJ1-5; D is unresolved. Trimming stripped 0 bases from V and 5 bases from J, with 12 bases between. Germline V CDR1 and CDR2: SGHRS, YFSETQ. The CDR3 is 15 amino acids. CDR3 protein: CASSLVAGFDQPQHF. In DNA, the CDR3 is TGCGCCAGCAGCTTGGTTGCCGGTTTCGATCAGCCCCAGCATTTT.

On this clonotype: A much larger clone differs from this one at a single base, so this may be a read error. The chain links TRBV4-1 to TRBJ2-7; D ambiguous. The CDR3 covers 14 residues. Germline assignment: CDR1 MGHRA and CDR2 YSYEKL. The ends were cut back, 1 base at V and 4 bases at J, with 11 bases in the middle. The CDR3 is CASSQVDGDYEQYF. In nucleotides, the CDR3 is TGCGCCAGCAGCCAAGTGGATGGGGATTACGAGCAGTACTTC.

The CDR3 nucleotides read TGTGCCAGCAGTTTTGCTGTTGCCACCGGGGAGCTGTTTTTT. Translated, it gives CASSFAVATGELFF. This chain links TRBV12-3 or TRBV12-4 with TRBJ2-2, with D uncertain. The length of the CDR3 is 14 residues. V was pared by 3 bases and J by 4 bases, with 9 bases between.

The chain carries TRBV6-5 and TRBJ2-7; D remains unclear. Germline-derived CDR1 and CDR2 are MNHEY and SVGAGI. Trimming cost V 6 bases and J 3 bases, with 15 bases left between them. The CDR3 contains 14 residues. The CDR3 is CASRAGPRDYEQYF. The CDR3 coding sequence is TGTGCCAGCAGAGCAGGACCGAGAGACTACGAGCAGTACTTC.

This clonotype has ten or more counts. The V call is TRBV12-3 or TRBV12-4, the J call TRBJ2-4, with TRBD1 identical over 10 bases. CDR3 length: 18 amino acids. After removal of 7 bases from V and 1 base from J, the junction contained 13 bases not matched to a gene. The CDR3 DNA reads TGTGCCAGCACCAGGACAGGGGGTTTGGACTTGGCCAAAAACATTCAGTACTTC. It is translated as CASTRTGGLDLAKNIQYF.

The chain joins TRBV20-1 to TRBJ2-3; D is undetermined. The CDR3 spans 14 residues. V was clipped by 3 bases and J by 6 bases, with 16 bases between them. In germline, CDR1 is DFQATT, CDR2 SNEGSKA (reference sequence). The CDR3 reads CSASVLGTSDTQYF. The CDR3 nucleotides are TGCAGTGCTAGTGTGCTCGGTACCTCTGATACGCAGTATTTT.

This chain uses TRBV4-1 with TRBJ1-6; a possible D gene is TRBD1 (6 bases). V gave up 1 base and J gave up 11 bases, with 21 bases separating them. Per the germline V gene, CDR1 is MGHRA and CDR2 is YSYEKL. The CDR3 length is 17 residues. The CDR3 nucleotides read TGCGCCAGCAGCCAAGCCTGGACAGCCAGGCACGACCCACCCCTCCACTTT. Translating gives CASSQAWTARHDPPLHF.

J is TRBJ2-1 and V is TRBV4-1; D not certain. CDR1 is MGHRA and CDR2 is YSYEKL in the germline V gene. The CDR3 sequence is 15 residues long. Trimming took 0 bases from V and 6 from J, leaving 12 bases between them. In nucleotides, the CDR3 is TGCGCCAGCAGCCAAGATCCCGGTAGGGCCAATGAGCAGTTCTTC. Residues: CASSQDPGRANEQFF.

The genes are TRBV6-5 and TRBJ1-1; D might be TRBD1 (5 bases). This CDR3 comprises 13 residues. Trimming stripped 9 bases from V and 6 bases from J, with 17 bases between. CDR1 is MNHEY and CDR2 is SVGAGI in the germline V gene. The CDR3 nucleotides read TGTGCCAGTTCCAGGGAAATGAGATCTGAAGCTTTCTTT. Translating it yields CASSREMRSEAFF.

This clonotype was recorded many times. The rearrangement uses TRBV11-2 and TRBJ2-1; no clear D. CDR3 length equals 17 residues. Germline CDR1 reads SGHAT; CDR2 reads FQNNGV. V was shortened by 1 base and J by 2 bases, with 15 bases between the two germline ends. Here the CDR3 reads CASSLGYVLFTYNEQFF. In DNA form, the CDR3 reads TGTGCCAGCAGCTTAGGATACGTCCTCTTCACCTACAATGAGCAGTTCTTC.

V and J are TRBV6-6 and TRBJ1-2; tentatively, D is TRBD1 (5 bases). Germline values: CDR1 MNHNY, CDR2 SVGAGI (reference sequence). Trimming took off 7 bases at V and 4 bases at J, with 13 bases between the two ends. The CDR3 has 13 residues. The CDR3 loop reads CASNLDSPYGYTF. CDR3 DNA sequence: TGTGCCAGCAACCTCGACAGCCCCTATGGCTACACCTTC.

This rearrangement joins TRBV28 to TRBJ2-4; 8 bases align to TRBD2. The ends lost 3 bases at V and 0 bases at J; junction bases unmatched: 7. The CDR3 runs 17 residues. Germline V gene lookup returns CDR1 MDHEN and CDR2 SYDVKM. The CDR3 DNA follows: TGTGCCAGCAGTTTGCGGCTAGCGGGCTTAGCCAAAAACATTCAGTACTTC. As protein: CASSLRLAGLAKNIQYF.

The V gene is TRBV12-3 or TRBV12-4, the J gene TRBJ2-1; TRBD2 is a possible D gene (6 bases). V lost 2 bases, J lost 9 bases, and 17 bases lay in between. The CDR3 runs 15 residues. The CDR3 region is CASSLRGGTFGEQFF. CDR3 coding DNA: TGTGCCAGCAGTTTAAGAGGAGGGACCTTTGGTGAGCAGTTCTTC.

Many counts were recorded for this clonotype. This sequence joins TRBV12-3 or TRBV12-4 and TRBJ1-5; D uncertain. CDR3 length: 12 amino acids. V shed 3 bases and J shed 5 bases, with 5 bases lying between them. Here the CDR3 DNA reads TGTGCCAGCAGTTTCTCGGATCAGCCCCAGCATTTT. Protein sequence: CASSFSDQPQHF.

This clonotype was recorded many times. The genes are TRBV28 and TRBJ1-2; perhaps TRBD1 as D (6 bases). This CDR3 contains 13 residues. Trimming pared 6 bases from V and 5 bases from J, leaving 13 bases between. The V gene's germline CDR1 is MDHEN and CDR2 SYDVKM. The CDR3 DNA follows: TGTGCCAGCAGCTTAGGGGGAGAGTATGGCTACACCTTC. This encodes CASSLGGEYGYTF.

The chain couples TRBV5-1 to TRBJ2-7, with a weak D call TRBD1 (5 bases). CDR3 length equals 17 residues. The V and J ends lost 2 bases and 5 bases respectively, with 23 bases between them. Germline CDR1 reads SGHRS; CDR2 reads YFSETQ. As DNA, the CDR3 is TGCGCCAGCAGCTTCCCTCTTTTTGACAGATCAGACCACGAGCAGTACTTC. This codes for CASSFPLFDRSDHEQYF.

This clonotype was counted between two and nine times. The V gene is TRBV28, the J gene TRBJ1-2, with 7 nucleotides matching TRBD1. V gave up 6 bases and J gave up 6 bases; unmatched junction bases: 13. The germline CDR1 and CDR2 sequences are MDHEN and SYDVKM. This CDR3 contains 15 residues. CDR3 DNA sequence: TGTGCCAGCAGCCGATCCGGGACAGTAGGGGATGGCTACACCTTC. The encoded protein is CASSRSGTVGDGYTF.

The CDR3 region is CASSPGTSGGAGGAGQYF. CDR3 DNA: TGTGCCAGCAGCCCCGGGACTAGCGGGGGGGCTGGGGGCGCCGGGCAGTACTTC. This sequence joins TRBV5-6 and TRBJ2-7, with TRBD2 matching over 16 bases. Germline CDR1 reads SGHDT; CDR2 reads YYEEEE. The CDR3 is 18 residues long. V gave up 4 bases and J gave up 9 bases; unmatched junction bases: 16.

This clonotype has a count of ten or more. The rearrangement links TRBV12-3 or TRBV12-4 to TRBJ2-3; D not certain. The CDR3 loop spans 13 amino acids. Deletions cut 3 bases from V and 3 bases from J, with 7 bases between. The CDR3, as DNA: TGTGCCAGCAGTTTCTGGGTAACAGATACGCAGTATTTT. Amino acids: CASSFWVTDTQYF.

This clonotype has just a few counts. The chain has TRBV20-1 and TRBJ1-2; D remains unclear. Germline CDR1 and CDR2: DFQATT and SNEGSKA (reference sequence). This CDR3 contains 12 residues. V was trimmed by 1 base and J by 8 bases, leaving 11 bases between them. CDR3 bases: TGCAGTGCTAGAGGGGTAGCTAGCGGCTACACCTTC. This sequence encodes CSARGVASGYTF.

Only a few counts were recorded for this clonotype. The chain is built from TRBV20-1 and TRBJ2-3; D is unclear. The CDR3 spans 11 residues. Germline V gene sequence: CDR1 DFQATT, CDR2 SNEGSKA (reference sequence). The V end was cut by 0 bases, the J end by 7 bases, with 5 bases between. CDR3 sequence: CSARDSYTQYF. CDR3 nucleotide sequence: TGCAGTGCTAGAGACTCCTATACGCAGTATTTT.